This TCR beta chain derives from a study of metastatic and nonmetastatic thyroid tumors. Study overall: Repertoires were compared across blood and tumor or nodule tissue from malignant and benign thyroid patients.

Study-level points and caveats: It was reported that TCR beta diversity was significantly higher in malignant thyroid tumors than benign nodules, in blood and tumor.

TCRdb reassembled clones from the PCR reads with MiXCR. The table has about 16,000 clones, about 31% seen once. This clone was found a few times. The antigen is undetermined. From germline, CDR1 is KGHSH and CDR2 LQKENI. The CDR3 sequence is 14 residues long. V gave up 4 bases and J gave up 4 bases, with 14 bases separating them. Not a single patient had been given any form of treatment at any point before undergoing thyroid surgery. Sequencing was done on a sample of tumor tissue. The rearrangement joins TRBV18 to TRBJ2-7; D is possibly TRBD2 (6 bases). The sequence derives from a female donor with papillary thyroid cancer or a benign thyroid nodule (not recorded which). Some clones in this sample may be carry-over from other donors' samples. Here the CDR3 reads CASSRGTPGYEQYF. The CDR3 DNA reads TGTGCCAGCTCACGAGGGACTCCGGGGTACGAGCAGTACTTC.